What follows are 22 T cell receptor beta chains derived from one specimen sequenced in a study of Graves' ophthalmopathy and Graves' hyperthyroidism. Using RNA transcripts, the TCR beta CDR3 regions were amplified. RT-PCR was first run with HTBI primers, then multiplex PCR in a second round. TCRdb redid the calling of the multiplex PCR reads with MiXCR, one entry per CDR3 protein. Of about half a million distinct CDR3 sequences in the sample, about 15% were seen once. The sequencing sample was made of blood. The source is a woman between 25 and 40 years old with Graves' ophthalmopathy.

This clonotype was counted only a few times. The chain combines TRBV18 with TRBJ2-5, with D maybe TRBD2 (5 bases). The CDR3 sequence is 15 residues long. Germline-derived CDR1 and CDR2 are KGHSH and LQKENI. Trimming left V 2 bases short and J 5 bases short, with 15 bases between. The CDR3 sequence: CASSPLQLDGETQYF. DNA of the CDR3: TGTGCCAGCTCACCATTGCAACTAGACGGGGAGACCCAGTACTTC.

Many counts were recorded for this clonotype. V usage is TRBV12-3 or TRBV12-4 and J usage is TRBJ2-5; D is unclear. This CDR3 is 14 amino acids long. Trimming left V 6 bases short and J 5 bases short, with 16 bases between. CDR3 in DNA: TGTGCCAGCAGCCGTGCTGGACGAGGCGAGACCCAGTACTTC. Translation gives CASSRAGRGETQYF.

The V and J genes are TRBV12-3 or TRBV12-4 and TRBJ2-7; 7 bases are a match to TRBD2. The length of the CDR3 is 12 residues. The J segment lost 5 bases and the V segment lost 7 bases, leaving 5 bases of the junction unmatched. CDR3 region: CASMGGRNEQYF. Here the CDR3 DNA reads TGTGCCAGCATGGGCGGGAGAAACGAGCAGTACTTC.

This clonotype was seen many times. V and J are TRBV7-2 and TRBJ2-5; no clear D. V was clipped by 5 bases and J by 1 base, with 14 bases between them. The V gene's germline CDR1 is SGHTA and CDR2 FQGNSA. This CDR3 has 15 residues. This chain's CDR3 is CASSRSHGRQETQYF. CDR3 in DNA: TGTGCCAGCAGCCGTAGCCACGGCCGCCAAGAGACCCAGTACTTC.

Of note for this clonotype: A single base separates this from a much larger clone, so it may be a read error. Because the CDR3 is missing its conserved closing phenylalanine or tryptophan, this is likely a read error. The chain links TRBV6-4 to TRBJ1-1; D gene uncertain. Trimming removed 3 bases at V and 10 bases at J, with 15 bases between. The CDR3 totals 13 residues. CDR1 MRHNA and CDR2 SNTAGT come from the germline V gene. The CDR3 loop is CASSETIPLGAFY. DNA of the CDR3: TGTGCCAGCAGTGAAACAATCCCTCTCGGAGCTTTCTAT.

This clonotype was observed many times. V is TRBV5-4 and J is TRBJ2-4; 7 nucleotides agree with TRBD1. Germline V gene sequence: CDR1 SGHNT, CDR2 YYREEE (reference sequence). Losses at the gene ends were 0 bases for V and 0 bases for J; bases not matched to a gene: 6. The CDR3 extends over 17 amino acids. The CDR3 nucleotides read TGTGCCAGCAGCTTGGGGCTAACAGGGGAAGCCAAAAACATTCAGTACTTC. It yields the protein CASSLGLTGEAKNIQYF.

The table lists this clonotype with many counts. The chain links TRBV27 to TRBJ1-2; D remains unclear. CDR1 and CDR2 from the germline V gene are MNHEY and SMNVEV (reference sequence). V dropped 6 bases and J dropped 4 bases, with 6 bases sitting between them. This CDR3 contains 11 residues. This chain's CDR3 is CASRSPYGYTF. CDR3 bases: TGTGCCAGCAGAAGTCCCTATGGCTACACCTTC.

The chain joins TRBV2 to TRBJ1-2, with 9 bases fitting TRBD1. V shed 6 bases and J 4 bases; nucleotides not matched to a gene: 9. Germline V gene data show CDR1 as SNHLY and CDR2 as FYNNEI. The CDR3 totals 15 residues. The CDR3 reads CASSAPTGGGYGYTF. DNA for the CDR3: TGTGCCAGCAGCGCCCCGACAGGGGGAGGCTATGGCTACACCTTC.

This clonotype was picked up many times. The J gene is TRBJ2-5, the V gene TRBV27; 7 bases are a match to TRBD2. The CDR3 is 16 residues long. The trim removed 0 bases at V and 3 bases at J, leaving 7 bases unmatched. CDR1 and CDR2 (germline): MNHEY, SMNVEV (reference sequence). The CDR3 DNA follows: TGTGCCAGCAGTTTATCCGGGACTACCATCAAAGAGACCCAGTACTTC. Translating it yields CASSLSGTTIKETQYF.

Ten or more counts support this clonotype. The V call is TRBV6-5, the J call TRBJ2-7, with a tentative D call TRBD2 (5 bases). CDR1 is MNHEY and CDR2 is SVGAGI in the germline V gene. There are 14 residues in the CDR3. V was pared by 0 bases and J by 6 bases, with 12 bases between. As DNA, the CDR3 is TGTGCCAGCAGTTACTCGAGAAACGGGGTCGAGCAGTACTTC. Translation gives CASSYSRNGVEQYF.

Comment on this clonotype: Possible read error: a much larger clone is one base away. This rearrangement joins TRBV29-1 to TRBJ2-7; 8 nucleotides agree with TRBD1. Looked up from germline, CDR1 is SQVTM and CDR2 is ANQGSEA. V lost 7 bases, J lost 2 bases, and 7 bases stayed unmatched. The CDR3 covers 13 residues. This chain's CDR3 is CSATGQVAYEQYV. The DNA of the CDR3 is TGCAGCGCTACGGGACAGGTCGCCTACGAGCAGTACGTC.

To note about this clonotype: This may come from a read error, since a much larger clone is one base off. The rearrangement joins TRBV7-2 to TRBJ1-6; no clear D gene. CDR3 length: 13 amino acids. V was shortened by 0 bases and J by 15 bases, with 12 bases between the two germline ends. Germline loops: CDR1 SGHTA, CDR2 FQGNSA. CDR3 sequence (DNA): TGTGCCAGCAGCTTAGCCGGTTCTGGGCACCTCCACTTT. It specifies CASSLAGSGHLHF.

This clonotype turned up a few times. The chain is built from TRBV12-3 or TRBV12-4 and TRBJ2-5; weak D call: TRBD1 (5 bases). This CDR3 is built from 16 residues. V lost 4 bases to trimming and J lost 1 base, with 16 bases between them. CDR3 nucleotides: TGTGCCAGCAGTTCCCCCGTTACAGGCCTCCAAGAGACCCAGTACTTC. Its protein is CASSSPVTGLQETQYF.

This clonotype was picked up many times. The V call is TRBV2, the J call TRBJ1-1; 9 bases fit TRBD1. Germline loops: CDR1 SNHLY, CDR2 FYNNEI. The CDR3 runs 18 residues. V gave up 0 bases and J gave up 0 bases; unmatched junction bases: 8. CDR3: CASSEARGQGLLNTEAFF. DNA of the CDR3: TGTGCCAGCAGTGAAGCCCGAGGACAGGGGCTTTTGAACACTGAAGCTTTCTTT. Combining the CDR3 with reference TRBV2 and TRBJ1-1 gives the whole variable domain EPEVTQTPSHQVTQMGQEVILRCVPISNHLYFYWYRQILGQKVEFLVSFYNNEISEKSEIFDDQFSVERPDGSNFTLKIRSTKLEDSAMYFCASSEARGQGLLNTEAFFGQGTRLTVV.

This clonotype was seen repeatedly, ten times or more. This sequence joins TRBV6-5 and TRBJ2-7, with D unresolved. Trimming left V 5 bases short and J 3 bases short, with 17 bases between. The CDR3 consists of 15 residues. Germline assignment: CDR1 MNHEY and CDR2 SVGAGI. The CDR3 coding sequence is TGTGCCAGCAGTACCCGGAGTTCAGCCAGCTACGAGCAGTACTTC. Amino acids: CASSTRSSASYEQYF.

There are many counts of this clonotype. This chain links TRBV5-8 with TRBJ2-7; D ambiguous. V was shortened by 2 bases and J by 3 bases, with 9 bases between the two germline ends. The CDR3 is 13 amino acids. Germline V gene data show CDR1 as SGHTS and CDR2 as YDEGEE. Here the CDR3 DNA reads TGTGCCAGCAGCTTTAGGTCCCTCTACGAGCAGTACTTC. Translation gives CASSFRSLYEQYF.

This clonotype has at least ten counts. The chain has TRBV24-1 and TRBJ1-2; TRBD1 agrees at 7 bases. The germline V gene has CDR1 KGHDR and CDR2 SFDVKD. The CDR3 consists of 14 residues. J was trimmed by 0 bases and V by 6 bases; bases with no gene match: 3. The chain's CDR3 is CATSQGGANYGYTF. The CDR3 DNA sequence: TGTGCCACCAGTCAGGGGGGTGCTAACTATGGCTACACCTTC.

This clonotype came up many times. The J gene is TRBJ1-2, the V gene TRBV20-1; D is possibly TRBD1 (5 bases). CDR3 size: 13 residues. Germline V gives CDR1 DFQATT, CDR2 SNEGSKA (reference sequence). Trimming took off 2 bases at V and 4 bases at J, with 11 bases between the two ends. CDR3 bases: TGCAGTGCTAGAAGAGGGGCGACCTATGGCTACACCTTC. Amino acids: CSARRGATYGYTF.

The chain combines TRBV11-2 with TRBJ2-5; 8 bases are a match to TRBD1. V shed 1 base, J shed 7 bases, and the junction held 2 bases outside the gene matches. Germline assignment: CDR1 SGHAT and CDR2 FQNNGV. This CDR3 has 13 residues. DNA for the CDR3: TGTGCCAGCAGCTTAGTTCAGGGGGCGACCCAGTACTTC. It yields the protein CASSLVQGATQYF.

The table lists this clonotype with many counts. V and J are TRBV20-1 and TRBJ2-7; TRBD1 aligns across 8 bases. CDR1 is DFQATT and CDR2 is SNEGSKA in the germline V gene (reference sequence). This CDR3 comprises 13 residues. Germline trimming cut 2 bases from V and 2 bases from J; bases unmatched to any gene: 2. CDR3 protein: CSARKQGAYEQYF. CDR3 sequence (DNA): TGCAGTGCTAGAAAACAGGGGGCCTACGAGCAGTACTTC.

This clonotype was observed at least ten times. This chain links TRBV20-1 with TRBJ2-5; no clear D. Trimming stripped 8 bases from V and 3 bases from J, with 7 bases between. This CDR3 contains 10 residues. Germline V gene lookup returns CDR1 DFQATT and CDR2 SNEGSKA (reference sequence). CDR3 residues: CSTLEETQYF. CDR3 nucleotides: TGCAGTACGCTGGAAGAGACCCAGTACTTC.

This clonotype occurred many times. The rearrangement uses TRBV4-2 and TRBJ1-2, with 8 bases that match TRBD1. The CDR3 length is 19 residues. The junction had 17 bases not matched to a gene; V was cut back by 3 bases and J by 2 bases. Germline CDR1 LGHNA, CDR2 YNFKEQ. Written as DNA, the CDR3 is TGTGCCAGCAGCCACGGAAGGGTTGGACAGGGTGTAGCAAACTATGGCTACACCTTC. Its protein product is CASSHGRVGQGVANYGYTF.